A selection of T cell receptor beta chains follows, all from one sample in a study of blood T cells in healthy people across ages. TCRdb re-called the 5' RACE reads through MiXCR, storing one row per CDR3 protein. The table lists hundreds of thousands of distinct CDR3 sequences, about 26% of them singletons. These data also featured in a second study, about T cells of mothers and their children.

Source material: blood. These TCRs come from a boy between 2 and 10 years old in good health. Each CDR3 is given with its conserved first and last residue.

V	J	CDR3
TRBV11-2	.	CASSLGRLAGVNEQFF
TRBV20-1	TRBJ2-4	CSARQGAKNIQYF
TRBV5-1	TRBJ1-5	CASSLDGGDHQPQHF
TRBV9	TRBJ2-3	CASKSTLTDTQYF
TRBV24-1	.	CATSGRGWYNEQFF
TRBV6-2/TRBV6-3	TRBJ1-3	CASSFGTTGNTIYF
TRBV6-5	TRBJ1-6	CASSQDRFDSPLHF
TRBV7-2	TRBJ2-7	CASSRHRDYSPEQYF
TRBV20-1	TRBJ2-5	CSAVPLGAKSFSPQETQYF
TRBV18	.	CASSPRDRVFNEQFF
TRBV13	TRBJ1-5	CASSGGPGGPNRPQHF
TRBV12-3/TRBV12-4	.	CASSLRRTNYNEQFF
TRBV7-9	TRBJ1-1	CASSLVGFTEAFF
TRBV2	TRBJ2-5	CASSNLDFRETQYF
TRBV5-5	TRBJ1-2	CASSANRGREGYTF
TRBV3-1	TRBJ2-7	CASSQSRNSYEQYF
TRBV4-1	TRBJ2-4	CASSQSLGLAGNIQYF
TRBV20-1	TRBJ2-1	CSLDGGEQFF
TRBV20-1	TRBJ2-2	CSARDWDRGYGELFF
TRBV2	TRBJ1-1	CASRMEANTEAFF
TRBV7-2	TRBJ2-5	CASTWLAERETQYF
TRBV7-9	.	CASSRDARKNEQFF
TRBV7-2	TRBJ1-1	CASSLSPGPSTEAFF
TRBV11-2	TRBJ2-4	CVSSLLAGVIAKNIQYF
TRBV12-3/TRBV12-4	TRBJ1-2	CASSFGDRDFFYGYTF